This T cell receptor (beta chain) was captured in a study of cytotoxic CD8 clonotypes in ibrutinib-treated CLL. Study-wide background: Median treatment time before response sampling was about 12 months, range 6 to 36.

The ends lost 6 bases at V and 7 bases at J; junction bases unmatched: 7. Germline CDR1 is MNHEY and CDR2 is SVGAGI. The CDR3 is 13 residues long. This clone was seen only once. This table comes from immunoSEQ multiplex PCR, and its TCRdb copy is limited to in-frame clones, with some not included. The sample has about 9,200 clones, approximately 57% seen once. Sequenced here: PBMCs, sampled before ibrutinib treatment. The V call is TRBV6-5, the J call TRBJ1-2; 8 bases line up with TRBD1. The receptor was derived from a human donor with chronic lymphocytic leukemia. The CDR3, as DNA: TGTGCCAGCAGAAACTCAGGGGGCGGTGGCTACACCTTC. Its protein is CASRNSGGGGYTF.